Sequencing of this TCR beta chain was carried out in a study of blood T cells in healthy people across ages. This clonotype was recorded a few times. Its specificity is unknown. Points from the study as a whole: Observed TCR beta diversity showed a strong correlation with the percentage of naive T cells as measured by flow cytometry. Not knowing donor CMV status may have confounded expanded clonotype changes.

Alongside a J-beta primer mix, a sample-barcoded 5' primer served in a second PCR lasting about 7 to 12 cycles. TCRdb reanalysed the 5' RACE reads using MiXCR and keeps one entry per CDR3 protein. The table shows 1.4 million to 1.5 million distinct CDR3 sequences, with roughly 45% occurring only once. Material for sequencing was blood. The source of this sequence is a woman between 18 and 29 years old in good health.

DNA of the CDR3: TGTGCCAGCACCAAAGGGCCCAGGGGAGATGGCTACACCTTC. Amino acids: CASTKGPRGDGYTF. The chain is built from TRBV12-3 or TRBV12-4 and TRBJ1-2; D is possibly TRBD1 (6 bases). The CDR3 loop spans 14 amino acids. V lost 7 bases and J lost 6, with 18 bases in between.